This is a list of T cell receptor beta chains from one sample in a study of technical replicates of blood from several donors. Generated by immunoSEQ multiplex PCR, the TCRdb table keeps only in-frame clones and is missing some. The sample lists about 91,000 clones, approximately 90% seen once, with under 0.3% in the top ten. Material: T cells isolated from PBMCs. These receptors were collected from a human donor in good health. The CDR3 runs from the conserved cysteine through the conserved F or W. The D gene is left open where the match is weak. The listing skips clone size in some rows; elsewhere it reads once, few, many or a size class.

clone size	V gene	D gene	J gene	CDR3 DNA	CDR3 protein
NA	TRBV5-1	TRBD1	TRBJ2-5	TGCGCCAGCAGCTTGACCGGGACAGGGTCCTTGGAGACCCAGTACTTC	CASSLTGTGSLETQYF
NA	TRBV19	NA	TRBJ2-1	TGTGCCAGTAACCGTCGGGGGGCGGGCTACAATGAGCAGTTCTTC	CASNRRGAGYNEQFF
NA	TRBV5-6	NA	TRBJ1-4	TGTGCCAGCAGTTCGCCCAGGGGTGCGGGTGAAAAACTGTTTTTT	CASSSPRGAGEKLFF
NA	TRBV5-1	TRBD1	TRBJ2-7	TGCGCCAGCAGCTTGGGACAGGGGGGCGAGCAGTACTTC	CASSLGQGGEQYF
NA	TRBV21-1	NA	TRBJ2-1	TGTGCCAGCAGCAAAGAAGAGTCGGTGGCCGGGAGATGTGAGCAGTTCTTC	CASSKEESVAGRCEQFF
NA	TRBV30	NA	TRBJ1-2	TGTGCCTGGAGTGTTGGGGACTTCGGGGGCTACACCTTC	CAWSVGDFGGYTF
NA	TRBV7-9	NA	TRBJ1-4	TGTGCCAGCAGCGAGGGTCATTATGAAAAACTGTTTTTT	CASSEGHYEKLFF
once	TRBV14	TRBD2	TRBJ2-3	TGTGCCAGCAGCCAAGCGATACTAGCGGGGGCAGATACGCAGTATTTT	CASSQAILAGADTQYF
NA	TRBV11-3	NA	TRBJ2-5	TGTGCCAGCAGCTTAGTCCAGTGGGAGACCCAGTACTTC	CASSLVQWETQYF
NA	TRBV27	TRBD1	TRBJ1-5	TGTGCCAGCAGTTCCGGGACAGGTAATCAGCCCCAGCATTTT	CASSSGTGNQPQHF
NA	TRBV7-8	NA	TRBJ2-2	TGTGCCAGCAGCTTATTACCAGGCTCGAACGGGGAGCTGTTTTTT	CASSLLPGSNGELFF
NA	TRBV11-1	TRBD1	TRBJ1-6	TGTGCCAGCAGTCGAGGACAGGGGACACCCCTCCACTTT	CASSRGQGTPLHF
NA	TRBV5-1	NA	TRBJ2-5	TGCGCCAGCAGCCGAGAGGAGACCCAGTACTTC	CASSREETQYF
NA	TRBV5-6	NA	TRBJ2-7	TGTGCCAGCAGTTCGCTGGGGCAGGGGACGGAGCAGTACTTC	CASSSLGQGTEQYF
NA	TRBV11-2	TRBD2	TRBJ2-1	TGTGCCACCACTAGCGGGCTTTACAATGAGCAGTTCTTC	CATTSGLYNEQFF
NA	TRBV4-1	NA	TRBJ2-1	TGCGCCAGCAGCCGTATCCTCTCCAGTCCATGGTCCTACAATGAGCAGTTCTTC	CASSRILSSPWSYNEQFF
NA	TRBV19	TRBD1	TRBJ2-6	TGTGCCAGCTATCGGACAGGGCACCGCTCTGGGGCCAACGTCCTGACTTTC	CASYRTGHRSGANVLTF
NA	TRBV5-6	NA	TRBJ2-2	TGTGCCAGCAGCTTATCCCCCGGGTGGCTGAACACCGGGGAGCTGTTTTTT	CASSLSPGWLNTGELFF
NA	TRBV4-1	NA	TRBJ2-7	TGCGCCAGCAGCCAAGATGTTCCGGGTACCTTCTCCTACGAGCAGTACTTC	CASSQDVPGTFSYEQYF
NA	TRBV4-1	TRBD1	TRBJ1-1	TGCGCCAGCAGAATGACAGGGGGCATAGAAGCTTTCTTT	CASRMTGGIEAFF
NA	TRBV28	NA	TRBJ1-4	TGTGCCAGCAGTCCGATAACAGTGATGGGGGCCGTAGGAACTAATGAAAAACTGTTTTTT	CASSPITVMGAVGTNEKLFF
NA	TRBV27	TRBD1	TRBJ1-1	TGTGCCAGCAGTTTCTTACAGGGGGCGGGTGGTGAAGCTTTCTTT	CASSFLQGAGGEAFF
NA	TRBV7-9	NA	TRBJ2-4	TGTGCCAGCAGCATTAGCCAGGGGTGGGACATTCAGTACTTC	CASSISQGWDIQYF
NA	TRBV30	TRBD1	TRBJ2-7	TGTGCCTGGAGTGTACGGGGACAGCTTTCCTACGAGCAGTACTTC	CAWSVRGQLSYEQYF
NA	TRBV6-5	NA	TRBJ2-1	TGTGCCAGCAGTTACTCGATCGGCGGTGAGCAGTTCTTC	CASSYSIGGEQFF
NA	TRBV30	NA	TRBJ1-4	TGTGCCTGGGCCGAGGGTGAAAAACTGTTTTTT	CAWAEGEKLFF
NA	TRBV7-3	NA	TRBJ1-6	TGTGCCAGCAGCTCCGGGGGGGCCGTAAGGGGCGGCTCACCCCTCCACTTT	CASSSGGAVRGGSPLHF
NA	TRBV6-1	TRBD1	TRBJ1-1	TGTGCCAGCAGTGAAAGAATGGGACAGGGGATACGGCTAATCACTGAAGCTTTCTTT	CASSERMGQGIRLITEAFF
once	TRBV28	TRBD2	TRBJ2-3	TGTGCCAGCAGTTTACGGAGCGGGAGTCGGACAGATACGCAGTATTTT	CASSLRSGSRTDTQYF
NA	TRBV18	NA	TRBJ1-1	TGTGCCAGCTCAGGCGTCCGAGGGAACACTGAAGCTTTCTTT	CASSGVRGNTEAFF
NA	TRBV12-5	TRBD2	TRBJ2-7	TGTGCTAGTGGTTTGTCACGGGGGGGAGAGCAGTACTTC	CASGLSRGGEQYF
NA	TRBV21-1	NA	TRBJ1-2	TGTGCCAGCAGCTCAGGCGGGGGGTTTGGCTACACCTTC	CASSSGGGFGYTF
NA	TRBV4-1	TRBD1	TRBJ1-1	TGCGCCAGCAGACGGACAGGGGGGGATAGCACTGAAGCTTTCTTT	CASRRTGGDSTEAFF
NA	TRBV7-2	NA	TRBJ2-3	TGTGCCAGCAGTCCCCCCCCTCGAGATACGCAGTATTTT	CASSPPPRDTQYF
NA	TRBV11-2	NA	TRBJ2-7	TGTGCCAGCAGCTTAGGGCTGGCCTACGAGCAGTACTTC	CASSLGLAYEQYF
few	TRBV6-5	TRBD1	TRBJ1-5	TGTGCCAGCAGTGAGGGACAGTACCAGCATTTT	CASSEGQYQHF
once	TRBV18	TRBD1	TRBJ2-7	TGTGCCAGCTCACTGGACAGGCCCTACGAGCAGTACTTC	CASSLDRPYEQYF
once	TRBV18	TRBD1	TRBJ1-5	TGTGCCAGCTCACTCGGGACAGGGGTGGCTCAGCCCCAGCATTTT	CASSLGTGVAQPQHF